These 30 T cell receptor beta chains came from one sample sequenced in a study of blood T cells in healthy people across ages. The second PCR ran roughly 7 to 11 cycles with a sample-barcoded 5' primer and J-beta primers. A single record per CDR3 protein comes from TCRdb applying MiXCR to the 5' RACE reads. This table has approximately 690,000 distinct CDR3 sequences, about 53% appearing once. The sample comprised blood. The receptor set was obtained from a man in his sixties in good health.

This clonotype was observed a few times. V is TRBV20-1 and J is TRBJ2-1; D gene uncertain. Between the trimmed V and J ends, which lost 5 bases and 5 bases, there was a span of 13 bases. The CDR3 loop spans 13 amino acids. Germline assignment: CDR1 DFQATT and CDR2 SNEGSKA (reference sequence). The DNA for the CDR3 is TGCAGTGCTCCCGAGGACGGTAACAATGAGCAGTTCTTC. It codes for CSAPEDGNNEQFF.

This clonotype was counted once. The chain has TRBV9 and TRBJ1-1; TRBD1 aligns across 8 bases. Losses at the gene ends were 4 bases for V and 5 bases for J; bases not matched to a gene: 10. CDR3 length: 15 residues. Germline V lookup: CDR1 SGDLS, CDR2 YYNGEE. CDR3 amino acids: CASSPHSTGGTEAFF. CDR3 nucleotide sequence: TGTGCCAGCAGCCCCCATAGTACAGGGGGGACTGAAGCTTTCTTT.

The chain carries TRBV15 and TRBJ2-5; D is unresolved. The CDR3 spans 15 residues. Trimming removed 0 bases at V and 1 base at J, with 9 bases between. Germline V gene data show CDR1 as LNHNV and CDR2 as YYDKDF (reference sequence). In DNA form, the CDR3 reads TGTGCCACCAGCAGAGATTCGGGCCTCCAAGAGACCCAGTACTTC. Protein sequence: CATSRDSGLQETQYF.

V gene TRBV10-3 combines with J gene TRBJ1-4; D unresolved. Germline values: CDR1 ENHRY, CDR2 SYGVKD. V lost 0 bases to trimming and J lost 5 bases, with 7 bases between them. The CDR3 is 14 residues long. As DNA, the CDR3 is TGTGCCATCAGTGAGTCGGCGGCAAATGAAAAACTGTTTTTT. Protein product: CAISESAANEKLFF.

There are many counts of this clonotype. This chain links TRBV4-1 with TRBJ2-5, with TRBD2 matching over 13 bases. The CDR3 extends over 16 amino acids. Germline V lookup: CDR1 MGHRA, CDR2 YSYEKL. V shed 4 bases, J shed 2 bases, and the junction held 4 bases outside the gene matches. The CDR3 region has the DNA TGCGCCAGCAGCCTCCGGACTAGCGGGGGTCAAGAGACCCAGTACTTC. Protein sequence: CASSLRTSGGQETQYF.

This clonotype has more than one count but fewer than ten. This sequence joins TRBV9 and TRBJ1-4, with 8 bases lining up with TRBD1. Unmatched junction bases numbered 3, after V lost 0 bases and J lost 5 bases. This CDR3 has 15 amino acids. Germline V gene data show CDR1 as SGDLS and CDR2 as YYNGEE. The CDR3 region has the DNA TGTGCCAGCAGCGTAGTAGGACAGGGCAATGAAAAACTGTTTTTT. Translation: CASSVVGQGNEKLFF.

The chain couples TRBV6-1 to TRBJ2-6, with 7 positions matching TRBD1. Trimming cost V 7 bases and J 0 bases; bases outside gene matches: 12. CDR3 length: 18 amino acids. Germline assignment: CDR1 MNHNS and CDR2 SASEGT. In nucleotides, the CDR3 is TGTGCCAGCATTGGACAGGACGGGCAATACTCTGGGGCCAACGTCCTGACTTTC. Protein: CASIGQDGQYSGANVLTF.

CDR3 nucleotide sequence: TGCGCCAGCAGCCAAGCGACAGGGGCCTCCTACAATGAGCAGTTCTTC. This gives the protein CASSQATGASYNEQFF. The V call is TRBV4-1, the J call TRBJ2-1; TRBD1 matches at 8 bases. Trimming took 1 base from V and 0 from J; bases not matched to a gene: 2. Germline V CDR1 and CDR2: MGHRA, YSYEKL. CDR3 length: 16 residues.

The rearrangement links TRBV29-1 to TRBJ2-5; D is perhaps TRBD1 or TRBD2 (5 bases each). This CDR3 spans 13 amino acids. Looked up from germline, CDR1 is SQVTM and CDR2 is ANQGSEA. V gave up 7 bases and J gave up 5 bases, with 17 bases separating them. CDR3 in DNA: TGCAGCGCCGAAGGGGCTAGCTCCGAGACCCAGTACTTC. Its translation is CSAEGASSETQYF.

The rearrangement links TRBV6-6 to TRBJ2-5, with D hard to call. Looked up from germline, CDR1 is MNHNY and CDR2 is SVGAGI (reference sequence). The CDR3 runs to 11 residues. The ends were cut back, 5 bases at V and 5 bases at J, with 6 bases in the middle. DNA for the CDR3: TGTGCCAGCAGTCATTGGGAGACCCAGTACTTC. This translates into CASSHWETQYF.

This clonotype has more than one count but fewer than ten. DNA of the CDR3: TGTGCCAGCAGTTACTCGGCCCCGGGTATCTATGGCTACACCTTC. This encodes CASSYSAPGIYGYTF. The chain employs TRBV6-5 and TRBJ1-2; D gene unclear. Trimming took 0 bases from V and 4 from J, leaving 12 bases between them. The CDR3 runs to 15 residues. Looked up from germline, CDR1 is MNHEY and CDR2 is SVGAGI.

The chain has TRBV5-1 and TRBJ2-1; no reliable D call. The CDR3 length is 12 residues. Germline CDR1 is SGHRS and CDR2 is YFSETQ. Trimming took 7 bases from V and 6 from J, leaving 11 bases between them. DNA of the CDR3: TGCGCCAGCCAAGTGGTCGGCAATGAGCAGTTCTTC. It codes for CASQVVGNEQFF. Based on the CDR3 plus reference TRBV5-1 and TRBJ2-1, the full variable domain is KAGVTQTPRYLIKTRGQQVTLSCSPISGHRSVSWYQQTPGQGLQFLFEYFSETQRNKGNFPGRFSGRQFSNSRSEMNVSTLELGDSALYLCASQVVGNEQFFGPGTRLTVL.

The chain has TRBV29-1 and TRBJ1-2; D is uncertain. The CDR3 contains 13 residues. Trimming stripped 2 bases from V and 1 base from J, with 8 bases between. Germline-derived CDR1 and CDR2 are SQVTM and ANQGSEA. The CDR3 reads CSVEPGDNYGYTF. CDR3 nucleotides: TGCAGCGTTGAACCGGGTGATAACTATGGCTACACCTTC.

This clonotype was counted once. The chain has TRBV5-1 and TRBJ2-5, with D possibly matching TRBD2 (6 bases). CDR1 is SGHRS, CDR2 YFSETQ, per germline. This CDR3 is built from 15 residues. V was shortened by 4 bases and J by 11 bases, with 24 bases between the two germline ends. The CDR3 region has the DNA TGCGCCAGCAGCGAGGACGGGGACTCCTACGATGAGCAGTACTTC. Translated: CASSEDGDSYDEQYF.

This clonotype was counted once. The chain employs TRBV5-1 and TRBJ2-5, with D possibly matching TRBD1 (5 bases). The CDR3 is made up of 16 amino acids. The germline V gene encodes CDR1 SGHRS and CDR2 YFSETQ. V lost 0 bases and J lost 5, with 17 bases in between. The CDR3 protein is CASSLGSKVDSETQYF. DNA of the CDR3: TGCGCCAGCAGCTTGGGATCGAAGGTCGACAGTGAGACCCAGTACTTC.

V and J are TRBV12-3 or TRBV12-4 and TRBJ1-2, with D perhaps TRBD1 (6 bases). The CDR3 is 16 residues long. The germline V and J ends were trimmed by 6 bases and 8 bases, with 25 bases remaining between them. CDR3 nucleotide sequence: TGTGCCAGCAGCCCTGAATCCGGGACACCCCCGCAAGGCTACACCTTC. This translates into CASSPESGTPPQGYTF.

The chain uses TRBV9 and TRBJ2-3; 12 nucleotides agree with TRBD2. V shed 4 bases and J 6 bases; nucleotides not matched to a gene: 3. The CDR3 has 14 residues. The germline V gene has CDR1 SGDLS and CDR2 YYNGEE. CDR3 loop: CASSRGTSGDTQYF. For the CDR3, the DNA is TGTGCCAGCAGCCGGGGGACTAGCGGGGATACGCAGTATTTT.

This clonotype appeared many times. The rearrangement joins TRBV29-1 to TRBJ2-7; the match to TRBD1 covers 7 bases. The CDR3 consists of 12 residues. J gave up 5 bases and V 7 bases, and 8 bases lay outside the gene matches. Germline lookup yields CDR1 SQVTM and CDR2 ANQGSEA. CDR3 sequence (DNA): TGCAGCGGACGACAGGGCCAAGACGAGCAGTACTTC. It translates to CSGRQGQDEQYF.

J is TRBJ2-1 and V is TRBV7-2, with TRBD2 matching 13 bases. The CDR3 has 15 residues. Germline V gene data show CDR1 as SGHTA and CDR2 as FQGNSA. After removal of 5 bases from V and 8 bases from J, the junction contained 6 bases not matched to a gene. CDR3 nucleotides: TGTGCCAGCAGCCCCCAACTAGCGGGGGGGCATGAGCAGTTCTTC. Translating it yields CASSPQLAGGHEQFF.

This clonotype was found a few times. CDR3 residues: CSVNPGTYGYTF. The CDR3 DNA reads as TGCAGCGTCAATCCCGGGACATATGGCTACACCTTC. The V call is TRBV29-1, the J call TRBJ1-2; the D gene is possibly TRBD1 (6 bases). This CDR3 spans 12 amino acids. From germline, CDR1 is SQVTM and CDR2 ANQGSEA. V was cut by 6 bases and J by 5 bases, with 13 bases left in between.

J is TRBJ2-6 and V is TRBV12-3 or TRBV12-4; maybe TRBD2 (6 bases). Trimming took 3 bases from V and 0 from J, leaving 21 bases between them. The CDR3 is 20 residues long. As DNA, the CDR3 is TGTGCCAGCAGTTTCTCGGAGGGTGGCAGGAGAAGCTCTGGGGCCAACGTCCTGACTTTC. Encoded protein: CASSFSEGGRRSSGANVLTF.

The gene calls are TRBV5-4 and TRBJ2-1; D could derive from TRBD1 or TRBD2 (6 bases each). The J call may be wrong; the DNA end is better matched by TRBJ2-7. CDR3 length: 14 amino acids. Germline CDR1 is SGHNT and CDR2 is YYREEE (reference sequence). The CDR3 sequence: CASSSRTDGGEQYF. The CDR3 nucleotides are TGTGCCAGCAGCTCAAGGACAGACGGGGGTGAGCAGTACTTC.

This chain uses TRBV7-2 with TRBJ1-4; TRBD1 agrees at 7 bases. The ends lost 1 base at V and 4 bases at J; junction bases unmatched: 12. CDR3 size: 18 residues. CDR1 and CDR2 (germline): SGHTA, FQGNSA. The CDR3 loop reads CASSLVPDRDYHNEKLFF. The CDR3, as DNA: TGTGCCAGCAGCTTAGTTCCCGACAGGGACTACCATAATGAAAAACTGTTTTTT.

This rearrangement joins TRBV2 to TRBJ2-1; D is unresolved. The CDR3 covers 12 residues. Between the trimmed V and J ends, which lost 6 bases and 9 bases, there was a span of 12 bases. In germline, CDR1 is SNHLY, CDR2 FYNNEI. The DNA of the CDR3 is TGTGCCAGCAGGGACCCCGCCACTGAGCAGTTCTTC. This encodes CASRDPATEQFF.

This clonotype was counted at least ten times. V is TRBV12-3 or TRBV12-4 and J is TRBJ1-1; D gene uncertain. V lost 3 bases, J lost 6 bases, and 5 bases lay in between. This CDR3 region has 11 residues. CDR3 DNA: TGTGCCAGCAGTTTGGGCCCTGAAGCTTTCTTT. It yields the protein CASSLGPEAFF.

This sequence joins TRBV5-1 and TRBJ2-4, with 8 nucleotides matching TRBD1. The tail of the sequence fits TRBJ2-7 better, so the J call may be wrong. This CDR3 region has 15 residues. Per germline, CDR1 SGHRS and CDR2 YFSETQ. The CDR3 bases are TGCGCCAGCAGTCGCTGGACAGGGAGAATCTACGAGCAGTACTTC. Protein: CASSRWTGRIYEQYF.

This clonotype has only a few counts. The chain links TRBV7-6 to TRBJ2-3, with D unresolved. The V end lost 5 bases, the J end lost 2 bases, and 8 bases lay between the germline ends. The CDR3 sequence is 13 residues long. From germline, CDR1 is SGHVS and CDR2 FNYEAQ. The CDR3, as DNA: TGTGCCAGCAGCGACACGACCACAGATACGCAGTATTTT. Translated, it gives CASSDTTTDTQYF.

The chain links TRBV9 to TRBJ2-5; D is perhaps TRBD1 (6 bases). V shed 1 base and J shed 5 bases, with 15 bases lying between them. The CDR3 covers 15 residues. The germline V gene has CDR1 SGDLS and CDR2 YYNGEE. CDR3 protein: CASSVSPSQGETQYF. For the CDR3, the DNA is TGTGCCAGCAGCGTATCCCCTAGCCAGGGGGAGACCCAGTACTTC.

This clonotype occurred once. The CDR3 reads CASSSNGLAGESYNEQFF. The CDR3, as DNA: TGTGCCAGCAGCTCCAACGGGTTAGCGGGAGAGTCCTACAATGAGCAGTTCTTC. This chain uses TRBV11-2 with TRBJ2-1, with TRBD2 matching 9 bases. V trimming: 4 bases; J trimming: 1 base; junction bases outside the gene matches: 11. This CDR3 is 18 amino acids long. Germline CDR1 SGHAT, CDR2 FQNNGV.

The chain links TRBV20-1 to TRBJ1-6; D not resolved. The CDR3 is 16 amino acids. Deletions cut 1 base from V and 0 bases from J, with 10 bases between. Germline V gives CDR1 DFQATT, CDR2 SNEGSKA (reference sequence). In DNA form, the CDR3 reads TGCAGTGCTAGAGTCGTTGCCAACTCCTATAATTCACCCCTCCACTTT. Translating it yields CSARVVANSYNSPLHF.